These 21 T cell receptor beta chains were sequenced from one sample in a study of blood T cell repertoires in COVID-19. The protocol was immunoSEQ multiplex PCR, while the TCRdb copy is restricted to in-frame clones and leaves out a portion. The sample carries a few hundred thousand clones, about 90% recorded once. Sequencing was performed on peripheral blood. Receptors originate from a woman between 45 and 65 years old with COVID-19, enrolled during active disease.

The CDR3 region has the DNA TGTGCCAGCAGCTTGGTAGCGAGCGGCACAGATACGCAGTATTTT. Encoded protein: CASSLVASGTDTQYF. The genes are TRBV5-8 and TRBJ2-3; TRBD2 might be the D (5 bases). The V and J ends lost 0 bases and 1 base respectively, with 9 bases between them. The CDR3 runs to 15 residues. Germline V gene sequence: CDR1 SGHTS, CDR2 YDEGEE.

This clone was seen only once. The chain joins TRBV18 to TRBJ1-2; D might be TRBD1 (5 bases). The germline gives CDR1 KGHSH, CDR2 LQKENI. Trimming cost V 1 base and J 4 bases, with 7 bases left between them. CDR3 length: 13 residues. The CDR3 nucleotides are TGTGCCAGCTCACCACTCCAGGGCTATGGCTACACCTTC. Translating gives CASSPLQGYGYTF.

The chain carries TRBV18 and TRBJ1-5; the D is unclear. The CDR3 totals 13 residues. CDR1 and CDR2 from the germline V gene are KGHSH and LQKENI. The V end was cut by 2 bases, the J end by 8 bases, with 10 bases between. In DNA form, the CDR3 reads TGTGCCAGCTCACCAAGCACAGTGGAGCCCCAGCATTTT. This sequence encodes CASSPSTVEPQHF.

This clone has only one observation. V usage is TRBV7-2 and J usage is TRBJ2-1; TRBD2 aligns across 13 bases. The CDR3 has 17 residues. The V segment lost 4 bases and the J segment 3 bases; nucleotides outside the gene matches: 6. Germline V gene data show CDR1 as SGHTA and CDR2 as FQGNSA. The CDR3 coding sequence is TGTGCCAGCAGCTCAACTAGCGGGAGGGCTCTCTACAATGAGCAGTTCTTC. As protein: CASSSTSGRALYNEQFF.

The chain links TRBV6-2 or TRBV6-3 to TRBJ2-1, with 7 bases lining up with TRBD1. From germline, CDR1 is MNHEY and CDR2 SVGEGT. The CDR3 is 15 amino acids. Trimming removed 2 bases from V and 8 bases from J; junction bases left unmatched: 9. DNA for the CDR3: TGTGCCAGCAGTTACGCGGATCCAGGGGGTGATGAGCAGTTCTTC. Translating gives CASSYADPGGDEQFF.

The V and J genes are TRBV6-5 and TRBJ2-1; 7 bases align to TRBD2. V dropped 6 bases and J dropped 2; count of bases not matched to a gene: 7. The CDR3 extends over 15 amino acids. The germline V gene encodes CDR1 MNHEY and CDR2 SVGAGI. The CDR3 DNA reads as TGTGCCAGCAGGACCTCAGGGAGGGCCTACAATGAGCAGTTCTTC. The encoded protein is CASRTSGRAYNEQFF.

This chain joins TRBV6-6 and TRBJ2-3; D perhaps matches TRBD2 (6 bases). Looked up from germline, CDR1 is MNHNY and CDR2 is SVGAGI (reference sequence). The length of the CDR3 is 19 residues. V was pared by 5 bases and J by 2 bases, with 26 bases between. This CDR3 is CASSLSPVVGTFYTDTQYF. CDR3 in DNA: TGTGCCAGCAGTCTCTCACCGGTGGTGGGGACTTTCTACACAGATACGCAGTATTTT.

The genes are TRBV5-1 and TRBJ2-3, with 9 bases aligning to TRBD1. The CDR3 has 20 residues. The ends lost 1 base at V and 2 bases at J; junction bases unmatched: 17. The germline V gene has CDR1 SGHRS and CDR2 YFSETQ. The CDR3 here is CASSLTGGLGLKGLTDTQYF. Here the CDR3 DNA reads TGCGCCAGCAGCTTGACAGGGGGCTTAGGGTTGAAAGGCCTCACAGATACGCAGTATTTT. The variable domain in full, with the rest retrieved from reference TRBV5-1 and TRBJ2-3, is KAGVTQTPRYLIKTRGQQVTLSCSPISGHRSVSWYQQTPGQGLQFLFEYFSETQRNKGNFPGRFSGRQFSNSRSEMNVSTLELGDSALYLCASSLTGGLGLKGLTDTQYFGPGTRLTVL.

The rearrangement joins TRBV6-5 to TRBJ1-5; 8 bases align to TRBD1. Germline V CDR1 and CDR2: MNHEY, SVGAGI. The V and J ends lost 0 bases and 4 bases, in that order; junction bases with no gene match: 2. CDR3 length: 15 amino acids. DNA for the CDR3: TGTGCCAGCAGTTACTCCGGGACAGGAAATCAGCCCCAGCATTTT. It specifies CASSYSGTGNQPQHF.

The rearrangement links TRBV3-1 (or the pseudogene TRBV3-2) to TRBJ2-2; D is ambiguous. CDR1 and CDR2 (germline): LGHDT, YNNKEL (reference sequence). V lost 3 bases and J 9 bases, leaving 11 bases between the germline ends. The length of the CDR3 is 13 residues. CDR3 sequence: CASSHSVSRELFF. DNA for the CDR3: TGTGCCAGCAGCCACTCGGTATCCCGGGAGCTGTTTTTT.

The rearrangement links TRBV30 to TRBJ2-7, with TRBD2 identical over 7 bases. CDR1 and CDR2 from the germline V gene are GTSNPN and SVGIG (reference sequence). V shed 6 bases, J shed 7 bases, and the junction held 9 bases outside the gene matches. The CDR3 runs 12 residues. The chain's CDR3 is CACSFSGREQYF. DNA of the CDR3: TGTGCCTGTTCCTTTTCCGGGAGGGAGCAGTACTTC.

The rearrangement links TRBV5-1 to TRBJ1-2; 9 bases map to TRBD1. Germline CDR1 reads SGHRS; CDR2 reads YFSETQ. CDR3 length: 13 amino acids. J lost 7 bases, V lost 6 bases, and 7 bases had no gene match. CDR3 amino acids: CASKPGQGFGYTF. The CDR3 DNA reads TGCGCCAGCAAACCCGGACAGGGGTTTGGCTACACCTTC.

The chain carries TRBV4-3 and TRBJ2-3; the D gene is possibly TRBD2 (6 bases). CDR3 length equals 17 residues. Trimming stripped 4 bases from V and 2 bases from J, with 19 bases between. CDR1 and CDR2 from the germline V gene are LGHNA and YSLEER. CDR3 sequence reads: CASSLLGSAGNTDTQYF. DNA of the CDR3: TGCGCCAGCAGCCTGCTCGGGTCGGCGGGGAACACAGATACGCAGTATTTT.

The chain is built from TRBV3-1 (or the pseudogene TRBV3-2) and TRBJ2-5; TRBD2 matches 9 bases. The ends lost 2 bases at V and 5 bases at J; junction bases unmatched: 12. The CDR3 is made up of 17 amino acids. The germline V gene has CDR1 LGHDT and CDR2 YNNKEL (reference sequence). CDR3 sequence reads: CASSQMAGGPTWETQYF. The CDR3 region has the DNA TGTGCCAGCAGCCAAATGGCGGGAGGGCCGACGTGGGAGACCCAGTACTTC.

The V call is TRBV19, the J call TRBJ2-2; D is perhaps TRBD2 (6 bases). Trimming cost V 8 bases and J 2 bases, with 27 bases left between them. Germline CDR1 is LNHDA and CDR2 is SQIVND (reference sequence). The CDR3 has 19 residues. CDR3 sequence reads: CASRFRDSRSRTNTGELFF. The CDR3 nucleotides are TGTGCCAGTCGGTTCAGGGACTCACGCTCACGAACCAACACCGGGGAGCTGTTTTTT. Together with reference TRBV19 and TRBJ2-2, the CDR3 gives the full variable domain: DGGITQSPKYLFRKEGQNVTLSCEQNLNHDAMYWYRQDPGQGLRLIYYSQIVNDFQKGDIAEGYSVSREKKESFPLTVTSAQKNPTAFYLCASRFRDSRSRTNTGELFFGEGSRLTVL.

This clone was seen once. The DNA of the CDR3 is TGTGCCAGCAGCTATAGACAGGGGGGATTAGGCAATCAGCCCCAGCATTTT. It is translated as CASSYRQGGLGNQPQHF. V usage is TRBV6-2 or TRBV6-3 and J usage is TRBJ1-5; 9 bases fit TRBD1. The CDR3 extends over 17 amino acids. Germline V gene lookup returns CDR1 MNHEY and CDR2 SVGEGT. V lost 6 bases and J lost 2; bases outside the gene matches: 11.

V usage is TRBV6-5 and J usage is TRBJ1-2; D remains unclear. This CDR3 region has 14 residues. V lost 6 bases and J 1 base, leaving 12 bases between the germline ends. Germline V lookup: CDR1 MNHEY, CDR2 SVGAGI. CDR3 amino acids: CASRERMINYGYTF. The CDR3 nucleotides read TGTGCCAGCAGAGAGAGGATGATTAACTATGGCTACACCTTC.

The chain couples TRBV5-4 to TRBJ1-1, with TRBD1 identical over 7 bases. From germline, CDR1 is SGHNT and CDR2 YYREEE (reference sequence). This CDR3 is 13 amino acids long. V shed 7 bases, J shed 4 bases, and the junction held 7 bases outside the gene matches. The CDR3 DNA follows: TGTGCCAGCTCGTCGCCAGGGGGCACTGAAGCTTTCTTT. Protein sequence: CASSSPGGTEAFF.

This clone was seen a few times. The CDR3 sequence is CASSYPSRGKNEQFF. CDR3 nucleotides: TGTGCCAGCAGTTACCCGTCTCGGGGGAAAAATGAGCAGTTCTTC. The chain is built from TRBV6-5 and TRBJ2-1, with a tentative D call TRBD2 (6 bases). CDR1 and CDR2 from the germline V gene are MNHEY and SVGAGI. The CDR3 runs 15 residues. V was clipped by 2 bases and J by 7 bases, with 15 bases between them.

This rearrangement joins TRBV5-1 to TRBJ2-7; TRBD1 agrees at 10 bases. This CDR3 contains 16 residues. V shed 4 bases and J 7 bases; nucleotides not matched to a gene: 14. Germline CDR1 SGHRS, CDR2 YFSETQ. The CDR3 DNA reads TGCGCCAGCAGCCCGCGGTTTGGGACAGGGGACTCAGAGCAGTACTTC. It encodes CASSPRFGTGDSEQYF. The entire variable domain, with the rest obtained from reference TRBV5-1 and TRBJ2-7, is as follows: KAGVTQTPRYLIKTRGQQVTLSCSPISGHRSVSWYQQTPGQGLQFLFEYFSETQRNKGNFPGRFSGRQFSNSRSEMNVSTLELGDSALYLCASSPRFGTGDSEQYFGPGTRLTVT.

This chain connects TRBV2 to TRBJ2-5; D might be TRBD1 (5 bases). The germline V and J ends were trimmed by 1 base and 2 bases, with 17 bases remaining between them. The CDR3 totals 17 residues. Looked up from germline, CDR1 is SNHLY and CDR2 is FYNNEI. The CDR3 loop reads CASSEVGVVSLQETQYF. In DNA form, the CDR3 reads TGTGCCAGCAGTGAAGTAGGGGTGGTCTCCCTACAAGAGACCCAGTACTTC.